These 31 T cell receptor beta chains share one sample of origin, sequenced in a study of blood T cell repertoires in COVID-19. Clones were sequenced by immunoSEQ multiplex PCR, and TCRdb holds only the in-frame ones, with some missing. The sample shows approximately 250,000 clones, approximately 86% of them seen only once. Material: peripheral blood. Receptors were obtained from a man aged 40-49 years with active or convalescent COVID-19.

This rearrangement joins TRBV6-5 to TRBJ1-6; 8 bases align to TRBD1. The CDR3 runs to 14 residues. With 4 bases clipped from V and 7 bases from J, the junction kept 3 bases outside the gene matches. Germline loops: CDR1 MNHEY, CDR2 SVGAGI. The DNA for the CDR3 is TGTGCCAGCAGTTTCACAGGGGGGAATTCACCCCTCCACTTT. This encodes CASSFTGGNSPLHF.

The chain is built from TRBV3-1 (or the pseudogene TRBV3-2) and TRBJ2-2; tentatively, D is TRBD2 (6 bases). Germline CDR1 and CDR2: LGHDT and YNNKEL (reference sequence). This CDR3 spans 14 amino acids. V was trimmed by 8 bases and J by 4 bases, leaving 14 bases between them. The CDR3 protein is CASSGGLVTGELFF. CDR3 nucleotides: TGTGCCAGCTCTGGGGGGTTAGTCACCGGGGAGCTGTTTTTT.

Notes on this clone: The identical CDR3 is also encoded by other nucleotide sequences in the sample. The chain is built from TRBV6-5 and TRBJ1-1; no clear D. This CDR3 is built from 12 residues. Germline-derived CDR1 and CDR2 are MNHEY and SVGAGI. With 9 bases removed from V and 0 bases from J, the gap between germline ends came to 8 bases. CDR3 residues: CASSRVNTEAFF. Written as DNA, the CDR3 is TGTGCCAGTTCACGGGTGAACACTGAAGCTTTCTTT.

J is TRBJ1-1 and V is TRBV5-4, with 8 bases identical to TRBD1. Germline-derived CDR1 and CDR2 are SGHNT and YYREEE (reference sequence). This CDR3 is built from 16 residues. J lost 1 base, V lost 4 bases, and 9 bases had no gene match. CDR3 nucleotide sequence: TGTGCCAGCAGCCCGATTCTACAGGGGGAGAACACTGAAGCTTTCTTT. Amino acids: CASSPILQGENTEAFF.

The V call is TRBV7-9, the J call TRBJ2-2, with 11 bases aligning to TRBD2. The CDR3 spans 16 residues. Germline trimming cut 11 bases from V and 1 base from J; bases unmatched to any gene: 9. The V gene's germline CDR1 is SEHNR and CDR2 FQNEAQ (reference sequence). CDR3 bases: TGTGCCGGACCCCTCGGACTAGCGGGGAACACCGGGGAGCTGTTTTTT. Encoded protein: CAGPLGLAGNTGELFF.

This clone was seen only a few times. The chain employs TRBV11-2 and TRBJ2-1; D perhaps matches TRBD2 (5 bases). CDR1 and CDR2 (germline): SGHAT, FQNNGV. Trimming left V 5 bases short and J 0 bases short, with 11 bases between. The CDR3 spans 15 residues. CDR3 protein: CASSPGKSSYNEQFF. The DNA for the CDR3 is TGTGCCAGCAGCCCGGGAAAGAGCTCCTACAATGAGCAGTTCTTC. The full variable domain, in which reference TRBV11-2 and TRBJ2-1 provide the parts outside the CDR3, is EAGVAQSPRYKIIEKRQSVAFWCNPISGHATLYWYQQILGQGPKLLIQFQNNGVVDDSQLPKDRFSAERLKGVDSTLKIQPAKLEDSAVYLCASSPGKSSYNEQFFGPGTRLTVL.

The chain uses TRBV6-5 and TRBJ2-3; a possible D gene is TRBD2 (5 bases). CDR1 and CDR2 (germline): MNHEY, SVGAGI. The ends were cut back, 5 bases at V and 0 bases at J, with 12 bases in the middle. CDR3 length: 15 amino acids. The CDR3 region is CASSIEGASTDTQYF. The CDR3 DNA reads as TGTGCCAGCAGTATTGAGGGCGCGAGCACAGATACGCAGTATTTT.

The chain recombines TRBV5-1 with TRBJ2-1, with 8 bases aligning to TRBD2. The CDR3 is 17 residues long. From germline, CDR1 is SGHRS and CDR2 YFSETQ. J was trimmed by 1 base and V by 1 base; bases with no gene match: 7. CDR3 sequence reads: CASSLRVAGTSYNEQFF. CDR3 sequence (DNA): TGCGCCAGCAGCTTGAGGGTAGCGGGGACATCCTACAATGAGCAGTTCTTC.

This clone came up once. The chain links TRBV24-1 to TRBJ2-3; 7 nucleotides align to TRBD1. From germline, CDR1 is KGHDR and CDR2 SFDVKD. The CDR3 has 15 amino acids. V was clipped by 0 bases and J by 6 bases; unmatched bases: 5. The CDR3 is CATSDLDREWDTQYF. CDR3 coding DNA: TGTGCCACCAGTGATTTGGACAGGGAGTGGGATACGCAGTATTTT.

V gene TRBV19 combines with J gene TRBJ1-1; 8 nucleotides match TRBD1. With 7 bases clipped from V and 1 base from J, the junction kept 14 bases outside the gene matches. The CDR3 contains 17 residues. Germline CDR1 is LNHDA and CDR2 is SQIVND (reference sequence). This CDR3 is CASMGAGGGRGNTEAFF. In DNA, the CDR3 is TGTGCCAGTATGGGGGCAGGGGGCGGGAGAGGGAACACTGAAGCTTTCTTT.

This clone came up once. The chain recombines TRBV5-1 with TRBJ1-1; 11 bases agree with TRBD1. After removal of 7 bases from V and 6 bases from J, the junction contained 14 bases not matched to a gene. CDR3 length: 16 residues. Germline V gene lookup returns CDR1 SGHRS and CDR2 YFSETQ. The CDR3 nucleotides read TGCGCCAGCCTCCGGGACAGGGGGGGAGGCAACGCTGAAGCTTTCTTT. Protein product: CASLRDRGGGNAEAFF.

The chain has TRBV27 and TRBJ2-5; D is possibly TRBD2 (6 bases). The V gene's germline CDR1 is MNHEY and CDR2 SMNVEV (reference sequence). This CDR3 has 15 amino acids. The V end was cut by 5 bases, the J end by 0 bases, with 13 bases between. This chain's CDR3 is CASSPRGSYQETQYF. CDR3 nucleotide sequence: TGTGCCAGCAGTCCCCGGGGGTCGTACCAAGAGACCCAGTACTTC.

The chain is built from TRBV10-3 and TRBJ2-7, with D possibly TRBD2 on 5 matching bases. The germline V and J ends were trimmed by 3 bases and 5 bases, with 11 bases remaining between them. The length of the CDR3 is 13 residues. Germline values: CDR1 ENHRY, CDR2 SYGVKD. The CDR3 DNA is TGTGCCATCAGTGAAGAGGGATTGCACGAGCAGTACTTC. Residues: CAISEEGLHEQYF.

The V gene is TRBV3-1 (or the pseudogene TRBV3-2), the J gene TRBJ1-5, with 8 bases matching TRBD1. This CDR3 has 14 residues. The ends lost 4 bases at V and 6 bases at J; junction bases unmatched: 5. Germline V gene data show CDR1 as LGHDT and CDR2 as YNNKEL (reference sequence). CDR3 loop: CASSPGQGGQPQHF. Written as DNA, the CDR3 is TGTGCCAGCAGCCCTGGACAGGGTGGTCAGCCCCAGCATTTT.

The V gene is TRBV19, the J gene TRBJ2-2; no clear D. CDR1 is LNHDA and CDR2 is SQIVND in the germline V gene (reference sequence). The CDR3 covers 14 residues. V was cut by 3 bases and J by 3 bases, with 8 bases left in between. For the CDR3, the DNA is TGTGCCAGTAGTATTTCCTACCACACCGGGGAGCTGTTTTTT. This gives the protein CASSISYHTGELFF.

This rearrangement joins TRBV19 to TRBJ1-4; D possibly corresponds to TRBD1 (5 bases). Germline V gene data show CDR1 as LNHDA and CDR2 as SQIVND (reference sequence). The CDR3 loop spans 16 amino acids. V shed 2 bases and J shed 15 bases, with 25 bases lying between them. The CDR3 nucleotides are TGTGCCAGTAGTATACATGGCGGGGCAGGAGAGTTGAGAGTGTTTTTT. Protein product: CASSIHGGAGELRVFF.

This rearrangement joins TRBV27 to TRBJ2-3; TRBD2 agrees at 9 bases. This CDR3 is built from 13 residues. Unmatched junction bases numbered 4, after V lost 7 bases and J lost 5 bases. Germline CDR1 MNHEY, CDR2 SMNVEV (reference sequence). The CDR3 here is CASTLAGLDTQYF. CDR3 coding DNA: TGTGCCAGCACGCTAGCGGGGTTAGATACGCAGTATTTT.

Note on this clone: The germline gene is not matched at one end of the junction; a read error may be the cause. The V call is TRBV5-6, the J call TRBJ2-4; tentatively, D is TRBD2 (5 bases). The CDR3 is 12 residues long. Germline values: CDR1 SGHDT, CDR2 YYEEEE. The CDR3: CASSLGGLVGHF. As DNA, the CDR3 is TGTGCCAGCAGCTTGGGAGGGTTGGTAGGGCACTTC.

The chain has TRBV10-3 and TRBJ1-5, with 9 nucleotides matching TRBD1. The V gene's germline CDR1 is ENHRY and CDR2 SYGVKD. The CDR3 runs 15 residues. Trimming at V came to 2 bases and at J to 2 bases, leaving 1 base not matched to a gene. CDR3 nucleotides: TGTGCCATCAGTGAGGGGACAGGGCGCAATCAGCCCCAGCATTTT. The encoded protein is CAISEGTGRNQPQHF.

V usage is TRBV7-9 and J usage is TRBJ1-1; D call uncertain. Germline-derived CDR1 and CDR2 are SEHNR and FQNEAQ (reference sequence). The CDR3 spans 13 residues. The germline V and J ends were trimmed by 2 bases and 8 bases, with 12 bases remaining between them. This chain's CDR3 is CASSLRSGMEAFF. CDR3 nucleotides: TGTGCCAGCAGCTTACGGTCCGGGATGGAAGCTTTCTTT.

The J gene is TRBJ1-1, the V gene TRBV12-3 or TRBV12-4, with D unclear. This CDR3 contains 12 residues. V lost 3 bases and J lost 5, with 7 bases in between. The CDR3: CASSFSQTEAFF. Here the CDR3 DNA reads TGTGCCAGCAGTTTCTCGCAGACTGAAGCTTTCTTT.

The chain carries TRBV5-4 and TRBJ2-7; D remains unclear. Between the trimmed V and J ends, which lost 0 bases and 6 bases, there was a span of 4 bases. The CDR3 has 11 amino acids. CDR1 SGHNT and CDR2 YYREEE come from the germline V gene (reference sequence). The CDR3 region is CASSLGAEQYF. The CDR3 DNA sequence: TGTGCCAGCAGCTTGGGGGCCGAGCAGTACTTC.

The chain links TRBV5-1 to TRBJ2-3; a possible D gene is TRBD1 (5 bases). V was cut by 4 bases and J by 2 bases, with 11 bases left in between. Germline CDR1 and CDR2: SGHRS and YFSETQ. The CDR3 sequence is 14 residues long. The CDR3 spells CASSHDSLTDTQYF. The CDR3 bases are TGCGCCAGCAGCCATGACAGCCTCACAGATACGCAGTATTTT.

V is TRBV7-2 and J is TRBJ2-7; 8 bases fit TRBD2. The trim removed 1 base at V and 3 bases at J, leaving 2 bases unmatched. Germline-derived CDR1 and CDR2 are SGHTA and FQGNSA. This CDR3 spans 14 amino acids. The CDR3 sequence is CASSLGLASYEQYF. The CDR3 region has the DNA TGTGCCAGCAGCTTAGGACTAGCGAGCTACGAGCAGTACTTC.

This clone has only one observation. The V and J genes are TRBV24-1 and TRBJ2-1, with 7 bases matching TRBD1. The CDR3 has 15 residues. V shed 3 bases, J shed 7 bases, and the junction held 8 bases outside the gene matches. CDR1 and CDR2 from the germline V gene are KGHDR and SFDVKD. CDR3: CATSDADRVSNEQFF. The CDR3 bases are TGTGCCACCAGTGATGCTGACAGGGTATCTAATGAGCAGTTCTTC.

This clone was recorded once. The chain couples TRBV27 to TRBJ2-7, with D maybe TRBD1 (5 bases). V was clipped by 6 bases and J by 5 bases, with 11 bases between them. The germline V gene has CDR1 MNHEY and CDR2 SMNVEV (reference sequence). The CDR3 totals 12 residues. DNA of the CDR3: TGTGCCAGCAGCGAAAGGGGTAACGAGCAGTACTTC. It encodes CASSERGNEQYF.

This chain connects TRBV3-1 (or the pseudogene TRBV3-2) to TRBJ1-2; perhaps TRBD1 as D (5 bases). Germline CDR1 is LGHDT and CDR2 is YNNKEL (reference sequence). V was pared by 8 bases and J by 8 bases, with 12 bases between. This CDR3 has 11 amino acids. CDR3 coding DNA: TGTGCCAGCGCTGGGCAGGGCGGCTACACCTTC. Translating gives CASAGQGGYTF.

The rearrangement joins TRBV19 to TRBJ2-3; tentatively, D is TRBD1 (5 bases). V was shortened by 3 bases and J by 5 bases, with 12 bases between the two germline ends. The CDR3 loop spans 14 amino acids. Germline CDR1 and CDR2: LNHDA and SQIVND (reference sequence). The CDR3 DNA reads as TGTGCCAGTAGTATGGGGCATTTTAAAGATACGCAGTATTTT. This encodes CASSMGHFKDTQYF.

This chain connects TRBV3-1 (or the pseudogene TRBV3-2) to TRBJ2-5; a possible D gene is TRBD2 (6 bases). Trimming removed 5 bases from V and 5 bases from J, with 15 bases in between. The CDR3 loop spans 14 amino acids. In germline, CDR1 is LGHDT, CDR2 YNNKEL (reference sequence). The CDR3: CASSLSAGSETQYF. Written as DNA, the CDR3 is TGTGCCAGCAGCTTAAGCGCGGGATCCGAGACCCAGTACTTC.

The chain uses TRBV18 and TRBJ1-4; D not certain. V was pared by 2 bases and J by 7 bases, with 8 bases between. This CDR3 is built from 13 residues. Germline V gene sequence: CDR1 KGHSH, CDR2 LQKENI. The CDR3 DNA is TGTGCCAGCTCACCAGGGGAGGGTGAAAAACTGTTTTTT. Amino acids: CASSPGEGEKLFF.

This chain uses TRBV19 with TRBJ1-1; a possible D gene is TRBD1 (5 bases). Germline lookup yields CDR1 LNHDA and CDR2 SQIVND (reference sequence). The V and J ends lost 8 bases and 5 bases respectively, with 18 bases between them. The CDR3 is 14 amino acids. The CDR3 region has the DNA TGTGCCAGTCAATTCGGGGGAATGGGGACTGAAGCTTTCTTT. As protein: CASQFGGMGTEAFF.